The 25 T cell receptor beta chains in this list originate from one sample, sequenced in a study of PD-1 blockade in mismatch repair-deficient tumors. Produced via immunoSEQ multiplex PCR; TCRdb's table is partial and in-frame only. The sample shows approximately 40,000 clones, about 85% of them seen only once. Sequencing used peripheral blood, obtained 4 weeks after starting pembrolizumab. These receptors were obtained from an adult with mismatch repair-deficient cancer.

The chain couples TRBV19 to TRBJ1-3; D not resolved. This CDR3 has 16 amino acids. CDR1 and CDR2 (germline): LNHDA, SQIVND (reference sequence). Trimming shortened V by 8 bases and J by 2 bases, and 19 bases separated the two germline ends. CDR3 coding DNA: TGTGCCAGTCGTGGGCGCCCTTCGACGCCTGGAAACACCATATATTTT. Translated, it gives CASRGRPSTPGNTIYF.

This chain connects TRBV28 to TRBJ1-3; D gene unclear. Trimming pared 6 bases from V and 0 bases from J, leaving 12 bases between. The length of the CDR3 is 15 residues. Germline CDR1 MDHEN, CDR2 SYDVKM. For the CDR3, the DNA is TGTGCCAGCAGCCATACTCCGTACTCTGGAAACACCATATATTTT. Translated: CASSHTPYSGNTIYF.

Points on this clone: A junction boundary mismatches the germline segment, possibly from a read error. Distinct nucleotide sequences in the sample also encode this CDR3. The CDR3 region is CASSLGTSGSTDTQYF. The CDR3 region has the DNA TGCGCCAGCAGCTTGGGGACTAGCGGGAGCACTGATACGCAGTATTTT. The gene calls are TRBV5-1 and TRBJ2-3; 13 positions match TRBD2. From germline, CDR1 is SGHRS and CDR2 YFSETQ. The CDR3 sequence is 16 residues long.

The rearrangement uses TRBV30 and TRBJ1-1, with D tentatively TRBD1 (5 bases). The ends were cut back, 5 bases at V and 1 base at J, with 20 bases in the middle. This CDR3 has 16 residues. Germline-derived CDR1 and CDR2 are GTSNPN and SVGIG (reference sequence). CDR3 coding DNA: TGTGCCTGGGGGGGGTCAGGGAAAGGGTCGAACACTGAAGCTTTCTTT. Encoded protein: CAWGGSGKGSNTEAFF. The complete variable domain, with remaining parts taken from reference TRBV30 and TRBJ1-1, reads SQTIHQWPATLVQPVGSPLSLECTVEGTSNPNLYWYRQAAGRGLQLLFYSVGIGQISSEVPQNLSASRPQDRQFILSSKKLLLSDSGFYLCAWGGSGKGSNTEAFFGQGTRLTVV.

The chain is built from TRBV13 and TRBJ2-5; D unclear. Germline lookup yields CDR1 PRHDT and CDR2 FYEKMQ (reference sequence). Trimming cost V 5 bases and J 4 bases, with 14 bases left between them. This CDR3 region has 14 residues. CDR3 protein: CASSLKKGIETQYF. In DNA form, the CDR3 reads TGTGCCAGCAGCCTCAAGAAGGGTATAGAGACCCAGTACTTC.

This chain uses TRBV6-1 with TRBJ1-4; D unresolved. CDR1 is MNHNS and CDR2 is SASEGT in the germline V gene. Between the trimmed V and J ends, which lost 1 base and 7 bases, there was a span of 4 bases. This CDR3 has 12 amino acids. The CDR3, as DNA: TGTGCCAGCAGTGAAGTGGGTGAAAAACTGTTTTTT. Translated, it gives CASSEVGEKLFF.

V is TRBV4-2 and J is TRBJ2-1; 8 nucleotides agree with TRBD2. CDR1 and CDR2 from the germline V gene are LGHNA and YNFKEQ. The CDR3 totals 15 residues. J lost 3 bases, V lost 1 base, and 2 bases had no gene match. CDR3 in DNA: TGTGCCAGCAGCCAAGTAGGGACTAGCTACAATGAGCAGTTCTTC. Protein sequence: CASSQVGTSYNEQFF.

The chain couples TRBV4-2 to TRBJ1-5; 7 bases are shared with TRBD1. This CDR3 region has 15 residues. The V gene end was trimmed by 3 bases and the J gene end by 4 bases; junction bases not matched to a gene: 6. Germline V gene data show CDR1 as LGHNA and CDR2 as YNFKEQ. CDR3 nucleotides: TGTGCCAGCAGCCACCAGGGACAGACGAATCAGCCCCAGCATTTT. This sequence encodes CASSHQGQTNQPQHF.

The chain links TRBV5-4 to TRBJ2-5; 8 bases are shared with TRBD1. The CDR3 sequence is 14 residues long. Losses at the gene ends were 0 bases for V and 2 bases for J; bases not matched to a gene: 0. Germline-derived CDR1 and CDR2 are SGHNT and YYREEE (reference sequence). This CDR3 is CASSLGTGQETQYF. The CDR3 DNA reads as TGTGCCAGCAGCTTGGGGACAGGGCAAGAGACCCAGTACTTC.

V usage is TRBV5-1 and J usage is TRBJ2-7, with TRBD2 matching 7 bases. The V gene's germline CDR1 is SGHRS and CDR2 YFSETQ. The CDR3 has 16 amino acids. V lost 0 bases, J lost 0 bases, and 6 bases stayed unmatched. The DNA for the CDR3 is TGCGCCAGCAGCTTGGCGGCTAGCGGTAGCTCCTACGAGCAGTACTTC. Its protein product is CASSLAASGSSYEQYF.

The chain has TRBV5-4 and TRBJ2-2; 7 positions agree with TRBD1. With V trimmed by 4 bases and J by 0 bases, 9 bases remained unmatched. Germline V gene data show CDR1 as SGHNT and CDR2 as YYREEE (reference sequence). This CDR3 has 17 residues. CDR3 loop: CASSPTGIPSNTGELFF. CDR3 nucleotide sequence: TGTGCCAGCAGCCCGACAGGGATCCCATCGAACACCGGGGAGCTGTTTTTT. Using reference TRBV5-4 and TRBJ2-2 for the parts outside the CDR3, the full variable domain is ETGVTQSPTHLIKTRGQQVTLRCSSQSGHNTVSWYQQALGQGPQFIFQYYREEENGRGNFPPRFSGLQFPNYSSELNVNALELDDSALYLCASSPTGIPSNTGELFFGEGSRLTVL.

The J gene is TRBJ2-7, the V gene TRBV7-9, with TRBD2 matching over 7 bases. The CDR3 length is 18 residues. Unmatched junction bases numbered 14, after V lost 2 bases and J lost 1 base. Germline values: CDR1 SEHNR, CDR2 FQNEAQ (reference sequence). The CDR3 here is CASSLFSDGGTLSYEQYF. The CDR3 nucleotides are TGTGCCAGCAGCTTATTTTCTGACGGGGGGACCCTTTCCTACGAGCAGTACTTC.

The chain recombines TRBV4-1 with TRBJ1-5; D is perhaps TRBD1 (6 bases). CDR3 length: 15 amino acids. The ends were cut back, 0 bases at V and 6 bases at J, with 12 bases in the middle. CDR1 is MGHRA, CDR2 YSYEKL, per germline. CDR3 sequence reads: CASSQEAGGGQPQHF. CDR3 bases: TGCGCCAGCAGCCAAGAGGCAGGAGGGGGTCAGCCCCAGCATTTT.

This chain links TRBV2 with TRBJ2-2; 8 nucleotides line up with TRBD2. CDR1 is SNHLY and CDR2 is FYNNEI in the germline V gene. Germline trimming cut 9 bases from V and 6 bases from J; bases unmatched to any gene: 9. The CDR3 is 14 residues long. The DNA for the CDR3 is TGTGCCAGTGGTTGGCGGGAGGACTCCGGGGAGCTGTTTTTT. Protein product: CASGWREDSGELFF.

V usage is TRBV5-1 and J usage is TRBJ1-4, with a weak D call TRBD1 (5 bases). Germline V gene lookup returns CDR1 SGHRS and CDR2 YFSETQ. The CDR3 runs to 17 residues. V was pared by 4 bases and J by 7 bases, with 23 bases between. CDR3 sequence (DNA): TGCGCCAGCAGCACAGGTGGCGGGGCCGCGGAGGGTGAAAAACTGTTTTTT. Its protein product is CASSTGGGAAEGEKLFF. Full variable domain (missing parts from reference TRBV5-1 and TRBJ1-4): KAGVTQTPRYLIKTRGQQVTLSCSPISGHRSVSWYQQTPGQGLQFLFEYFSETQRNKGNFPGRFSGRQFSNSRSEMNVSTLELGDSALYLCASSTGGGAAEGEKLFFGSGTQLSVL.

The chain has TRBV2 and TRBJ1-2; D remains ambiguous. V was cut by 3 bases and J by 7 bases, with 9 bases left in between. CDR3 size: 12 residues. The V gene's germline CDR1 is SNHLY and CDR2 FYNNEI. CDR3 residues: CASSDRRGGYTF. The CDR3 DNA follows: TGTGCCAGCAGTGACCGCCGGGGTGGCTACACCTTC.

The chain couples TRBV18 to TRBJ2-2, with a weak D call TRBD2 (7 bases). In germline, CDR1 is KGHSH, CDR2 LQKENI. This CDR3 spans 16 amino acids. Trimming took 3 bases from V and 5 from J, leaving 16 bases between them. The CDR3 DNA reads TGTGCCAGCTCACCGCGCTCGGGGGGCAGGACCGGGGAGCTGTTTTTT. Residues: CASSPRSGGRTGELFF. Based on the CDR3 plus reference TRBV18 and TRBJ2-2, the full variable domain is NAGVMQNPRHLVRRRGQEARLRCSPMKGHSHVYWYRQLPEEGLKFMVYLQKENIIDESGMPKERFSAEFPKEGPSILRIQQVVRGDSAAYFCASSPRSGGRTGELFFGEGSRLTVL.

V is TRBV6-1 and J is TRBJ2-7; TRBD1 matches at 7 bases. The CDR3 covers 12 residues. V gave up 8 bases and J gave up 3 bases; unmatched junction bases: 4. Germline CDR1 is MNHNS and CDR2 is SASEGT. The CDR3 here is CASGDRYYEQYF. The CDR3 bases are TGTGCCAGCGGGGACAGATACTACGAGCAGTACTTC.

This chain uses TRBV7-9 with TRBJ2-7; 13 bases agree with TRBD2. V was clipped by 4 bases and J by 7 bases; unmatched bases: 10. CDR1 is SEHNR and CDR2 is FQNEAQ in the germline V gene (reference sequence). The CDR3 contains 16 residues. The CDR3 spells CASSSLRTSGSWEQYF. The CDR3, as DNA: TGTGCCAGCAGCTCCTTAAGGACTAGCGGGAGCTGGGAGCAGTACTTC.

The count of this clone is one. V and J are TRBV5-4 and TRBJ2-3, with a tentative D call TRBD1 (6 bases). Trimming took 5 bases from V and 5 from J, leaving 12 bases between them. The CDR3 covers 13 residues. From germline, CDR1 is SGHNT and CDR2 YYREEE (reference sequence). CDR3 DNA sequence: TGTGCCAGCAGGAGGACAGCAGGAGATACGCAGTATTTT. This encodes CASRRTAGDTQYF.

V and J are TRBV19 and TRBJ2-7, with unresolved D. Deletions cut 3 bases from V and 0 bases from J, with 12 bases between. The germline gives CDR1 LNHDA, CDR2 SQIVND (reference sequence). This CDR3 contains 15 residues. The CDR3 region is CASSIVGVSSYEQYF. In DNA form, the CDR3 reads TGTGCCAGTAGTATTGTCGGAGTAAGCTCCTACGAGCAGTACTTC.

This clone was picked up a small number of times. The J gene is TRBJ2-3, the V gene TRBV6-1; 9 bases agree with TRBD1. Looked up from germline, CDR1 is MNHNS and CDR2 is SASEGT. Trimming took 0 bases from V and 4 from J; bases not matched to a gene: 2. The CDR3 contains 15 residues. CDR3 sequence: CASSEATGGADTQYF. CDR3 sequence (DNA): TGTGCCAGCAGTGAAGCAACAGGGGGCGCAGATACGCAGTATTTT.

The chain joins TRBV19 to TRBJ1-4; D is unclear. Looked up from germline, CDR1 is LNHDA and CDR2 is SQIVND (reference sequence). Trimming stripped 2 bases from V and 7 bases from J, with 5 bases between. The CDR3 length is 12 residues. The DNA of the CDR3 is TGTGCCAGTAGTATAAGGAGTGAAAAACTGTTTTTT. It translates to CASSIRSEKLFF.

The chain recombines TRBV29-1 with TRBJ1-1, with a weak D call TRBD1 (6 bases). In germline, CDR1 is SQVTM, CDR2 ANQGSEA. The CDR3 covers 15 residues. V was trimmed by 4 bases and J by 2 bases, leaving 17 bases between them. The CDR3 loop is CSVGGGLLSNTEAFF. The CDR3 DNA reads TGCAGCGTTGGTGGGGGCCTGCTTTCAAACACTGAAGCTTTCTTT.

The chain has TRBV4-3 and TRBJ2-1; 10 nucleotides line up with TRBD2. Germline V CDR1 and CDR2: LGHNA, YSLEER. V lost 5 bases to trimming and J lost 8 bases; unmatched junction nucleotides: 6. This CDR3 is built from 14 residues. CDR3 sequence reads: CASSTGTSVYEQFF. The DNA of the CDR3 is TGCGCCAGCAGCACCGGGACTAGCGTCTATGAGCAGTTCTTC.